This TCR beta chain stems from a study of blood T cell repertoires in COVID-19. Study overall: Specimens from acute and convalescent COVID-19 originated in the United States, Italy and Spain.

Methods used by the authors: The assay estimated nucleated cells by amplifying reference gene primers. Data came from immunoSEQ multiplex PCR; TCRdb stores just in-frame clones and leaves some out. The DNA gave D and trimming, while V, J and clone size come from that table. The profile shows tens of thousands of clones, 80% to 90% of them singletons. The length of the CDR3 is 13 residues. Germline CDR1 reads SGHDT; CDR2 reads YYEEEE. V was cut by 0 bases and J by 10 bases, with 11 bases left in between. This receptor was obtained from a woman aged 55-70 years with COVID-19, enrolled during active disease. This rearrangement joins TRBV5-6 to TRBJ2-1; D possibly corresponds to TRBD2 (6 bases). The sequenced material came from peripheral blood. CDR3 in amino acids: CASSLEGRGEQFF. The CDR3 DNA follows: TGTGCCAGCAGCTTGGAGGGCCGGGGGGAGCAGTTCTTC.